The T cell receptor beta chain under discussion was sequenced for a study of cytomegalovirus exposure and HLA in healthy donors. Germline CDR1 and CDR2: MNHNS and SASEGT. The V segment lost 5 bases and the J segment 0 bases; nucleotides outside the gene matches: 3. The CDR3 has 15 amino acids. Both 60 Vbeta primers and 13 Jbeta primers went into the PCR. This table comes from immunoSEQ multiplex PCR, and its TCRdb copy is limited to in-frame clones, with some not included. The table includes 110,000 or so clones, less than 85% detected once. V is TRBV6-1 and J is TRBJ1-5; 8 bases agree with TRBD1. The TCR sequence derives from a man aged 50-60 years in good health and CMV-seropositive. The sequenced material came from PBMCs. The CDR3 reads CASSPDRGSNQPQHF. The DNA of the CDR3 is TGTGCCAGCAGTCCCGACAGGGGTAGCAATCAGCCCCAGCATTTT.